This T cell receptor beta chain was recovered during a study of blood T cell repertoires in COVID-19. For the study at large: From T cells, B-cell-depleted T cells, or PBMCs came the material, which was cDNA or gDNA.

Per the original data handling: Amplified reference gene primers provided the basis for estimating nucleated cell counts. Produced via immunoSEQ multiplex PCR; TCRdb's table is partial and in-frame only. V and J calls and clone size come straight from that table; D and trimming were deduced from the DNA. This table has about 160,000 clones, over 85% appearing once. This clone was detected once. Sequencing used peripheral blood. This TCR came from a woman aged 50 to 65 with acute or convalescent COVID-19.

The CDR3 coding sequence is TGTGCCACCAGTGATTTGAGCGGGGCGATGGGCAATCAGCCCCAGCATTTT. Translating gives CATSDLSGAMGNQPQHF. This sequence joins TRBV24-1 and TRBJ1-5, with D possibly TRBD1 on 5 matching bases. The CDR3 spans 17 residues. Germline CDR1 KGHDR, CDR2 SFDVKD. Trimming stripped 0 bases from V and 2 bases from J, with 13 bases between.